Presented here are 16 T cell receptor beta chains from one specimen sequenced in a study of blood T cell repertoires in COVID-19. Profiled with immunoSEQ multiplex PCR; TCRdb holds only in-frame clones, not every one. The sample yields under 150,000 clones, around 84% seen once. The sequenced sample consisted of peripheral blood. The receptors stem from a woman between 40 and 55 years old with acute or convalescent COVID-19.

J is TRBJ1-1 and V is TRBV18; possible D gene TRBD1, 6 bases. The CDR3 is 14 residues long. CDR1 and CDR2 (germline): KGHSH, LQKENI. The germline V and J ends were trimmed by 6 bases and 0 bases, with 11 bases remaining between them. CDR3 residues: CASSPGAMNTEAFF. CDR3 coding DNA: TGTGCCAGCTCCCCAGGGGCAATGAACACTGAAGCTTTCTTT.

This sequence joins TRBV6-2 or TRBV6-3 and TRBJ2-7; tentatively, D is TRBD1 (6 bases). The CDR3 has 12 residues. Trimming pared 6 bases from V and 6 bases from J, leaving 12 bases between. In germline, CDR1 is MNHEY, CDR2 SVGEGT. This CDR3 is CASSLTGIEQYF. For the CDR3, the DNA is TGTGCCAGCAGCCTTACAGGGATCGAGCAGTACTTC.

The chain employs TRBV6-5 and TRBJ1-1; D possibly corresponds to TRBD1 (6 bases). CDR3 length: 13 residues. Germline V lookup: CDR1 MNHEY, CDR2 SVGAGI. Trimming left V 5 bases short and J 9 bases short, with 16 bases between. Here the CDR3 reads CASSLDPGTKAFF. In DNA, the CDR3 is TGTGCCAGCAGTCTTGATCCCGGGACAAAAGCTTTCTTT.

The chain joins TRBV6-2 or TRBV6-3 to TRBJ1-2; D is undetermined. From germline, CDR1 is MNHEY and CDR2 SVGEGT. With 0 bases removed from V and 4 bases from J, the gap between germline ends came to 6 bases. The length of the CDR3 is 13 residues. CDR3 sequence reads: CASSYSGLYGYTF. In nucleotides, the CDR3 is TGTGCCAGCAGTTACTCTGGCCTCTATGGCTACACCTTC.

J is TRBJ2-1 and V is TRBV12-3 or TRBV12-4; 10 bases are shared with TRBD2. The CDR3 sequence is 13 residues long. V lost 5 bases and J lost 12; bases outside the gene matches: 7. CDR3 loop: CASSKQTSGLQFF. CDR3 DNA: TGTGCCAGCAGTAAACAGACTAGCGGGCTGCAGTTCTTC.

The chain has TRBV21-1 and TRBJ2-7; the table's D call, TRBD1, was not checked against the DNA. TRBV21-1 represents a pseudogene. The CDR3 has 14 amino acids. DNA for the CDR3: TGTGCCAGCAGCACCCGGGACACGGGGCACGAGCAGTACTTC. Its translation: CASSTRDTGHEQYF.

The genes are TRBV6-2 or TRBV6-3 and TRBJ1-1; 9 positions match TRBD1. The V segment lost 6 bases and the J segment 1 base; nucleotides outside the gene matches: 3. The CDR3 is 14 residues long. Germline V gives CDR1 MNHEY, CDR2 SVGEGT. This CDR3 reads CASSPTGGNTEAFF. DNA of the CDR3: TGTGCCAGCAGCCCGACAGGGGGGAACACTGAAGCTTTCTTT.

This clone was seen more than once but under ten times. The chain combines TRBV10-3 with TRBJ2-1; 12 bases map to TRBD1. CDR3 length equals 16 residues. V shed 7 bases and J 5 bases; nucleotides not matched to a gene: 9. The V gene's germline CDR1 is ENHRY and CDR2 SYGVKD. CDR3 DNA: TGTGCCATCAAAAAGGGACGGGACAGGGGGCACAATGAGCAGTTCTTC. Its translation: CAIKKGRDRGHNEQFF.

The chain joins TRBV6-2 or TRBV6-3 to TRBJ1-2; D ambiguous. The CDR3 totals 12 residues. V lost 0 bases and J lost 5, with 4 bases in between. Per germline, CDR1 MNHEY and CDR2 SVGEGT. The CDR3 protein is CASSYSGYGYTF. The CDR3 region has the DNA TGTGCCAGCAGTTACTCCGGGTATGGCTACACCTTC.

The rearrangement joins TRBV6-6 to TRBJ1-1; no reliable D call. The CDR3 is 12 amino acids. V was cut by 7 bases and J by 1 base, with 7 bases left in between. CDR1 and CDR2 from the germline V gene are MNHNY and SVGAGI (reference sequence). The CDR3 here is CASTRGNTEAFF. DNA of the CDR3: TGTGCCAGCACGCGGGGGAACACTGAAGCTTTCTTT.

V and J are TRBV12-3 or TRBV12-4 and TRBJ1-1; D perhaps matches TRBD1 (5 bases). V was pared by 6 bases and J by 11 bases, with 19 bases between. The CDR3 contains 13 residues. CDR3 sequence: CASSTTGPLGAFF. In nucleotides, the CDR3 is TGTGCCAGCAGCACTACAGGCCCCCTTGGTGCTTTCTTT.

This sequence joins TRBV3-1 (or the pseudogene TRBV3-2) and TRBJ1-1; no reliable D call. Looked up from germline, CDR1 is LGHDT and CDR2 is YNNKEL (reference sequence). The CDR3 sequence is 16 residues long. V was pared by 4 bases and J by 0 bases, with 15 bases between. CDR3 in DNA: TGTGCCAGCAGCCGAGGGCAGGCCCCCATGAACACTGAAGCTTTCTTT. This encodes CASSRGQAPMNTEAFF.

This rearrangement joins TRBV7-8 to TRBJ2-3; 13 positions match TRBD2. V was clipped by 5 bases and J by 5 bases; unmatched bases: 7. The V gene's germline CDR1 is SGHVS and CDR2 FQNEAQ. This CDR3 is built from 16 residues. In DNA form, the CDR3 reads TGTGCCAGCAGCCGACTGGGACTAGCGGGGAGAGATACGCAGTATTTT. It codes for CASSRLGLAGRDTQYF.

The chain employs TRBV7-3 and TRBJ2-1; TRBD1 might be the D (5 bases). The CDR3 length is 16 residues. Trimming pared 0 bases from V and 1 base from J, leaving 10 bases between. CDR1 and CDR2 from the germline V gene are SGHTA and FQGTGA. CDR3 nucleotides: TGTGCCAGCAGCTTAACGGGTCAGGGATCCTACAATGAGCAGTTCTTC. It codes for CASSLTGQGSYNEQFF.

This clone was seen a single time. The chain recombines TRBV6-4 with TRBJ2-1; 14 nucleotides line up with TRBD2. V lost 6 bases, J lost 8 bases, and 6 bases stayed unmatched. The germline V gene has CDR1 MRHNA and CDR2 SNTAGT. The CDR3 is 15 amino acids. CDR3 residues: CASRLTSGGAYEQFF. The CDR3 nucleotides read TGTGCCAGCAGATTGACTAGCGGGGGGGCGTATGAGCAGTTCTTC.

The CDR3 loop is CASSQVVSGGRSADTQYF. CDR3 DNA sequence: TGCGCCAGCAGCCAAGTGGTTAGCGGGGGACGCTCGGCAGATACGCAGTATTTT. V is TRBV4-1 and J is TRBJ2-3; 9 nucleotides line up with TRBD2. Germline-derived CDR1 and CDR2 are MGHRA and YSYEKL. V gave up 1 base and J gave up 4 bases; unmatched junction bases: 12. This CDR3 is built from 18 residues.